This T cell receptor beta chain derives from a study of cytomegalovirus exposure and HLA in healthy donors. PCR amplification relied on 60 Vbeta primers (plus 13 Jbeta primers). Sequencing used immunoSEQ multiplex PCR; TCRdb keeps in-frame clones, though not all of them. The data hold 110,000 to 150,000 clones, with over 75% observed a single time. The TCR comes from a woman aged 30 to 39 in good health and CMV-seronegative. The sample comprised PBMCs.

The CDR3 DNA reads TGTGCCAGCAGTTTGAATAGCGGGGGGCTCTACAATGAGCAGTTCTTC. Residues: CASSLNSGGLYNEQFF. The genes are TRBV27 and TRBJ2-1; 10 bases line up with TRBD2. The CDR3 contains 16 residues. The ends lost 3 bases at V and 3 bases at J; junction bases unmatched: 5. The germline V gene has CDR1 MNHEY and CDR2 SMNVEV (reference sequence).